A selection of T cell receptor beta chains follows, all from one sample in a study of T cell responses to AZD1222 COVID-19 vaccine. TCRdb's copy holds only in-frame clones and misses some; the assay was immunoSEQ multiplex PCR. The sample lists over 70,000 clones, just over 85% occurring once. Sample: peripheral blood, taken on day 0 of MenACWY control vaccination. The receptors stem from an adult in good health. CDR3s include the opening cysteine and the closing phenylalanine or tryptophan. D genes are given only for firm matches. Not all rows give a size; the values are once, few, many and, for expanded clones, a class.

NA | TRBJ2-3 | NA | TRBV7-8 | TGTGCCAGCAGTCAGTCCACGGGGGATACGCAGTATTTT | CASSQSTGDTQYF
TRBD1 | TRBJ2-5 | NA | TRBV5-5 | TGTGCCAGCAGCCAATCCCGGGACAGGGATATCCAAGAGACCCAGTACTTC | CASSQSRDRDIQETQYF
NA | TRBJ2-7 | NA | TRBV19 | TGTGCCAGTAGTATGAGAGACAAGCCCTACGAGCAGTACTTC | CASSMRDKPYEQYF
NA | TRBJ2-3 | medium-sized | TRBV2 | TGTGCCAGCAGTGAACAGGGAATGCCCACAGATACGCAGTATTTT | CASSEQGMPTDTQYF
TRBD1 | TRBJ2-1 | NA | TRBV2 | TGTGCCAGCAGTAATGACAGGGGGCGAGGAAATGAGCAGTTCTTC | CASSNDRGRGNEQFF
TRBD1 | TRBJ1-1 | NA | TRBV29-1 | TGCAGCGTTAACTCCAGGGGGCAGGACACTGAAGCTTTCTTT | CSVNSRGQDTEAFF
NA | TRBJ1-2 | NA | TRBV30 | TGTGCCGCCGGGGGCCAAAACTATGGCTACACCTTC | CAAGGQNYGYTF
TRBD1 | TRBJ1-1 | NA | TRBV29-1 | TGCAGCGTGCAGGGGGCAAGCGGTGAAGCTTTCTTT | CSVQGASGEAFF
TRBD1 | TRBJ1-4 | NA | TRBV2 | TGTGCCAGCAGGGTACGACAGGGAGGGAACGAAAAACTGTTTTTT | CASRVRQGGNEKLFF
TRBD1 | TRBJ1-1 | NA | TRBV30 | TGTGCCTGGAACTCCGGGACAGTGAACACTGAAGCTTTCTTT | CAWNSGTVNTEAFF
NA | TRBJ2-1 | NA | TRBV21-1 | TGTGCCAGCAGAATAGGAGGCGGGCAGTTCTTC | CASRIGGGQFF
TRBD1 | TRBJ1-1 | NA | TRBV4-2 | TGTGCCAGCAGCCAAGGGGACAGGAACACTGAAGCTTTCTTT | CASSQGDRNTEAFF
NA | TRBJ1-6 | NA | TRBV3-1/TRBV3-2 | TGTGCCAGCAGCCAAGAGGGACCGGCTAGCTCCTATAATTCACCCCTCCACTTT | CASSQEGPASSYNSPLHF
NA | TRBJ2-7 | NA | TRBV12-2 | TGTGCAAACCGGTTCGGGACTATGAGCTCCTACGAGCAGTACTTC | CANRFGTMSSYEQYF
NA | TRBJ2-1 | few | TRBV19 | TGTGCCAGTAGTATAGACAGCGGCCACAATGAGCAGTTCTTC | CASSIDSGHNEQFF
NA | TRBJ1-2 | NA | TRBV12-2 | TGTGCAAGTCGCTTAAACGGGTGGACCTATGGCTACACCTTC | CASRLNGWTYGYTF
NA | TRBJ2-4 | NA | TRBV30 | TGTGCCTGGAGCGATAGGACAGTGAGAAACATTCAGTACTTC | CAWSDRTVRNIQYF